Listed below are T cell receptor beta chains from one sample, sequenced in a study of blood T cells in healthy people across ages. MiXCR was run by TCRdb on the 5' RACE reads, yielding one entry per CDR3 protein. The table lists about 570,000 distinct CDR3 sequences, 27% of them singletons. Sequencing was performed on blood. Source of these receptors: a woman aged 70-85 years in good health. CDR3s include the opening cysteine and the closing phenylalanine or tryptophan. A D gene is named only where the DNA matches it firmly. Clone size appears in some rows only: once, few, many, or a class for an expanded clone.

CDR3nt: TGTGCCAGCAGTGGGAACAGGGCGTTGAGCTCCTACAATGAGCAGTTCTTC; CDR3aa: CASSGNRALSSYNEQFF; abundance: NA; j_gene: TRBJ2-1; d_gene: NA; v_gene: TRBV6-1
CDR3nt: TGCGCCAGCAGCTCCCAAGCGGGGGTCCAAGAGACCCAGTACTTC; CDR3aa: CASSSQAGVQETQYF; abundance: NA; j_gene: TRBJ2-5; d_gene: TRBD2; v_gene: TRBV5-1
CDR3nt: TGTGCCAGCAGCGCCAAGCAGGTTCTGATGGCGGGCACCGGGGAGCTGTTTTTT; CDR3aa: CASSAKQVLMAGTGELFF; abundance: NA; j_gene: TRBJ2-2; d_gene: NA; v_gene: TRBV6-1
CDR3nt: TGTGCCAGCAGAAGGGACACAACGCAAGAGACCCAGTACTTC; CDR3aa: CASRRDTTQETQYF; abundance: NA; j_gene: TRBJ2-5; d_gene: NA; v_gene: TRBV2
CDR3nt: TGCAGCGTTGGGGGCCAGCCCCAAGAGACCCAGTACTTC; CDR3aa: CSVGGQPQETQYF; abundance: NA; j_gene: TRBJ2-5; d_gene: NA; v_gene: TRBV29-1
CDR3nt: TGTGCTAGTGGTTTGGCGCCCCGTCCCGCTCCAAGGGGGGAGCTGTTTTTT; CDR3aa: CASGLAPRPAPRGELFF; abundance: NA; j_gene: TRBJ2-2; d_gene: NA; v_gene: TRBV12-5
CDR3nt: TGCGCCAGCAGCTACGCCCCGGGACAGGCGACGGCGTACGAGCAGTACTTC; CDR3aa: CASSYAPGQATAYEQYF; abundance: NA; j_gene: TRBJ2-7; d_gene: TRBD1; v_gene: TRBV4-1
CDR3nt: TGCGCCAGCAGCTTGACAACAACTAATGAAAAACTGTTTTTT; CDR3aa: CASSLTTTNEKLFF; abundance: NA; j_gene: TRBJ1-4; d_gene: NA; v_gene: TRBV5-1
CDR3nt: TGTGCCAGCAAGGGGACAGCGAACACCGGGGAGCTGTTTTTT; CDR3aa: CASKGTANTGELFF; abundance: NA; j_gene: TRBJ2-2; d_gene: TRBD1; v_gene: TRBV2
CDR3nt: TGTGCCAGCAGCCAAGGGACAGCCCTGAACACTGAAGCTTTCTTT; CDR3aa: CASSQGTALNTEAFF; abundance: NA; j_gene: TRBJ1-1; d_gene: NA; v_gene: TRBV3-1
CDR3nt: TGTGCCAGCAGCCAACATACAGGGAACGAAAAACTGTTTTTT; CDR3aa: CASSQHTGNEKLFF; abundance: NA; j_gene: TRBJ1-4; d_gene: NA; v_gene: TRBV14
CDR3nt: TGTGCCAGCACCGAGTTGTTAGCGGGGACCTTCGGGGATACGCAGTATTTT; CDR3aa: CASTELLAGTFGDTQYF; abundance: NA; j_gene: TRBJ2-3; d_gene: TRBD2; v_gene: TRBV7-2
CDR3nt: TGTGCCAGCAGCGGACAGGGGTACATTCAGTACTTC; CDR3aa: CASSGQGYIQYF; abundance: NA; j_gene: TRBJ2-4; d_gene: TRBD1; v_gene: TRBV7-2
CDR3nt: TGCGCCAGCAGCTTGGAAGCGATGAGCTCCTACGAGCAGTACTTC; CDR3aa: CASSLEAMSSYEQYF; abundance: NA; j_gene: TRBJ2-7; d_gene: NA; v_gene: TRBV5-1
CDR3nt: TGTGCCAGCAGCGCTGGACCTAGCTATGGCGATGAGCAGTTCTTC; CDR3aa: CASSAGPSYGDEQFF; abundance: few; j_gene: TRBJ2-1; d_gene: NA; v_gene: TRBV3-1
CDR3nt: TGTGCCAGCAGAGGAGGACTAGCGGGGGGGAATGAGCAGTTCTTC; CDR3aa: CASRGGLAGGNEQFF; abundance: many; j_gene: TRBJ2-1; d_gene: TRBD2; v_gene: TRBV2
CDR3nt: TGTGCCAGCAGTTACTCGCAGGCAGGTTGGAACCAAGAGACCCAGTACTTC; CDR3aa: CASSYSQAGWNQETQYF; abundance: few; j_gene: TRBJ2-5; d_gene: NA; v_gene: TRBV6-6
CDR3nt: TGTGCCAGCAGCTTAGGTTCTGCAAGGCTAGAGACCCAGTACTTC; CDR3aa: CASSLGSARLETQYF; abundance: NA; j_gene: TRBJ2-5; d_gene: NA; v_gene: TRBV7-9
CDR3nt: TGTGCCAGCAGCCCCCCGGGACTACCGAGTACGCAGTATTTT; CDR3aa: CASSPPGLPSTQYF; abundance: few; j_gene: TRBJ2-3; d_gene: TRBD2; v_gene: TRBV7-2
CDR3nt: TGTGCCAGCAGTCCCAGGGGACAGGGGACCGGTCAGCCCCAGCATTTT; CDR3aa: CASSPRGQGTGQPQHF; abundance: NA; j_gene: TRBJ1-5; d_gene: TRBD1; v_gene: TRBV6-2/TRBV6-3
CDR3nt: TGTGCCAGCAGTTTCGGTGTTGGTCAGCCCCAGCATTTT; CDR3aa: CASSFGVGQPQHF; abundance: NA; j_gene: TRBJ1-5; d_gene: NA; v_gene: TRBV12-3/TRBV12-4
CDR3nt: TGCAGTGCTGAGACAGGGTTGACTAATGAAAAACTGTTTTTT; CDR3aa: CSAETGLTNEKLFF; abundance: NA; j_gene: TRBJ1-4; d_gene: TRBD1; v_gene: TRBV20-1
CDR3nt: TGTGCCAGCAGTTACTCGAGAAGCCTTGGCTACACCTTC; CDR3aa: CASSYSRSLGYTF; abundance: NA; j_gene: TRBJ1-2; d_gene: NA; v_gene: TRBV6-2/TRBV6-3
CDR3nt: TGTGCCAGCAGTTTCACAGGGGAGATTCAGCCCCAGCATTTT; CDR3aa: CASSFTGEIQPQHF; abundance: NA; j_gene: TRBJ1-5; d_gene: TRBD1; v_gene: TRBV2
CDR3nt: TGTGCCAGCAGCCGACAGGGGGCAGCAGATACGCAGTATTTT; CDR3aa: CASSRQGAADTQYF; abundance: NA; j_gene: TRBJ2-3; d_gene: TRBD1; v_gene: TRBV7-8
CDR3nt: TGTGCCAGCAGGCTGACAGGCGTAACAGCCAAAAACATTCAGTACTTC; CDR3aa: CASRLTGVTAKNIQYF; abundance: NA; j_gene: TRBJ2-4; d_gene: NA; v_gene: TRBV7-9
CDR3nt: TGTGCCAGTAAGATGAGCGGTTCAGATACGCAGTATTTT; CDR3aa: CASKMSGSDTQYF; abundance: NA; j_gene: TRBJ2-3; d_gene: NA; v_gene: TRBV2
CDR3nt: TGCAGTGCGCACCAGACAGGGGCAAACACTGAAGCTTTCTTT; CDR3aa: CSAHQTGANTEAFF; abundance: few; j_gene: TRBJ1-1; d_gene: TRBD1; v_gene: TRBV20-1
CDR3nt: TGTGCCAGCAGCTCTCATCTCCTCAGTAGGGATACCCAGTACTTC; CDR3aa: CASSSHLLSRDTQYF; abundance: NA; j_gene: TRBJ2-5; d_gene: NA; v_gene: TRBV7-9
CDR3nt: TGTGCCAGCAGCTTAGTTTGGGGGCCCACTGAAGCTTTCTTT; CDR3aa: CASSLVWGPTEAFF; abundance: NA; j_gene: TRBJ1-1; d_gene: NA; v_gene: TRBV7-9
CDR3nt: TGCGCCAGCAGCCAAAAACTCGGGGGCAGCAGCGAGCAGTTCTTC; CDR3aa: CASSQKLGGSSEQFF; abundance: few; j_gene: TRBJ2-1; d_gene: NA; v_gene: TRBV4-3
CDR3nt: TGTGCCAGCAGTGAAGAAGGCTACACCTTC; CDR3aa: CASSEEGYTF; abundance: NA; j_gene: TRBJ1-2; d_gene: NA; v_gene: TRBV6-1
CDR3nt: TGTGCCAGCAGCCGCAGTAGAGACACTGAAGCTTTCTTT; CDR3aa: CASSRSRDTEAFF; abundance: NA; j_gene: TRBJ1-1; d_gene: NA; v_gene: TRBV13
CDR3nt: TGTGCCAGCAGCCACTCCTTGGCGGATGAGCAGTTCTTC; CDR3aa: CASSHSLADEQFF; abundance: few; j_gene: TRBJ2-1; d_gene: NA; v_gene: TRBV4-2
CDR3nt: TGTACCAGCAGCTTAGACAGGGCCTATGGCTACACCTTC; CDR3aa: CTSSLDRAYGYTF; abundance: few; j_gene: TRBJ1-2; d_gene: NA; v_gene: TRBV7-2
CDR3nt: TGTGCCAGCAGTTTAGGCCGGGCGGGATCCTACGAGCAGTACTTC; CDR3aa: CASSLGRAGSYEQYF; abundance: few; j_gene: TRBJ2-7; d_gene: NA; v_gene: TRBV28
CDR3nt: TGTGCCAGCGTCCTGGGGCGGGGGGACCGCAATGAGCAGTTCTTC; CDR3aa: CASVLGRGDRNEQFF; abundance: NA; j_gene: TRBJ2-1; d_gene: TRBD2; v_gene: TRBV12-3/TRBV12-4
CDR3nt: TGTGCCAGCAGCCGCCAGGACCGAACCTACGAGCAGTACTTC; CDR3aa: CASSRQDRTYEQYF; abundance: NA; j_gene: TRBJ2-7; d_gene: NA; v_gene: TRBV6-5
CDR3nt: TGCAGCGTTGATCGGGGCGCAGATACGCAGTATTTT; CDR3aa: CSVDRGADTQYF; abundance: few; j_gene: TRBJ2-3; d_gene: NA; v_gene: TRBV29-1
CDR3nt: TGTGCCTGCAGCCCCGACCCTGGGACAGATACGCAGTATTTT; CDR3aa: CACSPDPGTDTQYF; abundance: few; j_gene: TRBJ2-3; d_gene: NA; v_gene: TRBV7-2
CDR3nt: TGCGCCAGCAGCCAGGCGACAGGGGGCGCGAGAAATGAGCAGTTCTTC; CDR3aa: CASSQATGGARNEQFF; abundance: NA; j_gene: TRBJ2-1; d_gene: TRBD1; v_gene: TRBV5-1
CDR3nt: TGCAGCTCCCCGGTGGGTACCTACGAGCAGTACTTC; CDR3aa: CSSPVGTYEQYF; abundance: NA; j_gene: TRBJ2-7; d_gene: NA; v_gene: TRBV29-1
CDR3nt: TGCAGTGCTAGGGGGCAGGGAGGCTCACCCCTCCACTTT; CDR3aa: CSARGQGGSPLHF; abundance: NA; j_gene: TRBJ1-6; d_gene: NA; v_gene: TRBV20-1
CDR3nt: TGTGCCAGCAGCCAACTTGGGGGCTCCCGCACAGATACGCAGTATTTT; CDR3aa: CASSQLGGSRTDTQYF; abundance: few; j_gene: TRBJ2-3; d_gene: NA; v_gene: TRBV14
CDR3nt: TGTGCCAGCAGCCCCGATTACGCGGGGGCTGGTCAAGAGACCCAGTACTTC; CDR3aa: CASSPDYAGAGQETQYF; abundance: NA; j_gene: TRBJ2-5; d_gene: NA; v_gene: TRBV11-2
CDR3nt: TGTGCCAGTAGTATTTCTGGGGGCAACTATGGCTACACCTTC; CDR3aa: CASSISGGNYGYTF; abundance: NA; j_gene: TRBJ1-2; d_gene: NA; v_gene: TRBV19
CDR3nt: TGTGCCAGCAGTATCCCGGACAGTTCCTACGAGCAGTACTTC; CDR3aa: CASSIPDSSYEQYF; abundance: NA; j_gene: TRBJ2-7; d_gene: NA; v_gene: TRBV28
CDR3nt: TGTGCCAGCAGCCCCACACTCCAAGAGACCCAGTACTTC; CDR3aa: CASSPTLQETQYF; abundance: few; j_gene: TRBJ2-5; d_gene: NA; v_gene: TRBV9
CDR3nt: TGCGCCAGCAGCTTGGAGGGCGGGGAGCTGTTTTTT; CDR3aa: CASSLEGGELFF; abundance: many; j_gene: TRBJ2-2; d_gene: NA; v_gene: TRBV5-1
CDR3nt: TGTGCCAGCATCCAGGGACAAAATTCACCCCTCCACTTT; CDR3aa: CASIQGQNSPLHF; abundance: few; j_gene: TRBJ1-6; d_gene: NA; v_gene: TRBV9
CDR3nt: TGTGCCAGCAGCCAAGAAAGACACTTCTATGGCTACACCTTC; CDR3aa: CASSQERHFYGYTF; abundance: few; j_gene: TRBJ1-2; d_gene: NA; v_gene: TRBV3-1
CDR3nt: TGTGCCAGCAGCCTGTTCGGAAGTAAAGAGACCCAGTACTTC; CDR3aa: CASSLFGSKETQYF; abundance: few; j_gene: TRBJ2-5; d_gene: NA; v_gene: TRBV7-9
CDR3nt: TGTGCCAGCAGCATAAGGACAGGGCCTAATGAAAAACTGTTTTTT; CDR3aa: CASSIRTGPNEKLFF; abundance: many; j_gene: TRBJ1-4; d_gene: TRBD1; v_gene: TRBV7-2
CDR3nt: TGTGCCTGGAGTCCCCCGGGCCAAGAGACCCAGTACTTC; CDR3aa: CAWSPPGQETQYF; abundance: few; j_gene: TRBJ2-5; d_gene: NA; v_gene: TRBV30
CDR3nt: TGCAGTGCTGGGGACACGGGACAGGGAGCCTACGAGCAGTACTTC; CDR3aa: CSAGDTGQGAYEQYF; abundance: few; j_gene: TRBJ2-7; d_gene: TRBD1; v_gene: TRBV20-1
CDR3nt: TGTGCCATCAGTGAGTGGGACGCCGGGGGAACCATATATTTT; CDR3aa: CAISEWDAGGTIYF; abundance: NA; j_gene: TRBJ1-3; d_gene: NA; v_gene: TRBV10-3
CDR3nt: TGCAGCGTTGTAGGAGCGGTCTCCTACGAGCAGTACTTC; CDR3aa: CSVVGAVSYEQYF; abundance: NA; j_gene: TRBJ2-7; d_gene: NA; v_gene: TRBV29-1